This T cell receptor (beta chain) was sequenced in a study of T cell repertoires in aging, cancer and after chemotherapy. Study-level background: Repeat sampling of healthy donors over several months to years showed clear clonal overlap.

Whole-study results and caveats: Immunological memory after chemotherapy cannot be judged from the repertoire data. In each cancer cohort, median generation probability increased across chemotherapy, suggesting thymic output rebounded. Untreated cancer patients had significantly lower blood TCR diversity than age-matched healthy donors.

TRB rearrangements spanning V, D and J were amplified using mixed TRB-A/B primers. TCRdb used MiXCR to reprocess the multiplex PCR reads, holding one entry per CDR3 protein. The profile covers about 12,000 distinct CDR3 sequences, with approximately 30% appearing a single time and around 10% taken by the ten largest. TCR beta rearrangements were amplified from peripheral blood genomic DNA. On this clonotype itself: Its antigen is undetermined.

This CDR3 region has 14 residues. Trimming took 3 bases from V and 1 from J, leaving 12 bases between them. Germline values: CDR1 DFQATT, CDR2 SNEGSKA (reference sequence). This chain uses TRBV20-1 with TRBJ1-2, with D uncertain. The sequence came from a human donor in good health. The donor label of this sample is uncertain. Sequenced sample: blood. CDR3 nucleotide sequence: TGCAGTGCTAGTTCGATAGGTCTTAACTATGGCTACACCTTC. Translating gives CSASSIGLNYGYTF.